Listed below are T cell receptor beta chains from one sample, sequenced in a study of response to subunit inactivated influenza vaccine. TCRdb re-called the RT-PCR reads through MiXCR, storing one row per CDR3 protein. Here the sample spans approximately 480,000 distinct CDR3 sequences, roughly 11% being singletons. The source material was PBMCs from blood, sampled 40 to 50 days after vaccination. These receptors all stem from a man aged 45-65 years who received an inactivated influenza vaccine. The CDR3 runs from the conserved cysteine through the conserved F or W. Fields, in order: V gene, clone size, CDR3 protein. Size values are once, few and many counts, or a class for expanded clones, and some rows have none.

>TRBV27|NA
CASSLPPMVSQETQYF
>TRBV6-5|NA
CASSYTSGGLSTDTQYF
>TRBV12-3/TRBV12-4|many
CASSTGSTYGYTF
>TRBV4-1|few
CASSQNRASGSYEQYF
>TRBV28|NA
CASSNLAARNEQFF
>TRBV7-2|NA
CASSLARLAGTETQYF
>TRBV10-1|many
CASSEGHNQPQHF
>TRBV20-1|few
CSAEASGLYNEQFF
>TRBV6-2/TRBV6-3|few
CASSQTRQGQPQHF
>TRBV12-3/TRBV12-4|NA
CASSLKGFADTEAFF
>TRBV27|few
CASSSLMGTEGTDTQYF
>TRBV28|NA
CASSGRIQETQYF
>TRBV7-2|NA
CASSRDFLSGNTIYF
>TRBV6-1|few
CASSEFSANPIYGYTF
>TRBV18|few
CASSPGQRVGANVLTF
>TRBV28|few
CASIRGGGSSYEQYF
>TRBV6-1|NA
CASTGPTDTQYF
>TRBV12-3/TRBV12-4|many
CASSQRGTQYF
>TRBV9|NA
CASSVVGWNTGELFF
>TRBV5-5|many
CASSLAWADTQYF
>TRBV4-1|few
CASSPQNDNQPQHF
>TRBV10-3|few
CAISESVQGAYGYTF
>TRBV20-1|NA
CSALGQMTYNEQFF
>TRBV20-1|few
CSARFQGESYNSPLHF
>TRBV7-9|many
CASSWGGGNQPQHF
>TRBV5-8|few
CASSPPAGAPVYEQFF
>TRBV5-1|NA
CASSSAGWMETQYF
>TRBV7-2|NA
CASSRDGGYGYTF
>TRBV10-1|few
CASSEGAGISSGANVLTF
>TRBV25-1|NA
CASSELDRGEKLFF
>TRBV6-1|NA
CASSAPTGKDQPQHF
>TRBV29-1|few
CSVAGAPYEQYF
>TRBV4-3|few
CASSQGTAGNQPQHF
>TRBV7-2|NA
CASSFRGPNVYEQYF
>TRBV7-9|many
CASSLHGSGEKLFF
>TRBV12-3/TRBV12-4|few
CASSLAGFGETQYF
>TRBV9|few
CASSVAAGGGSYEQYF
>TRBV20-1|NA
CSARDLLQGLAEAFF
>TRBV15|few
CATSKASGESTDTQYF
>TRBV6-6|few
CASSWRKETQYF
>TRBV3-1|few
CASSQDYGGRTNTEAFF